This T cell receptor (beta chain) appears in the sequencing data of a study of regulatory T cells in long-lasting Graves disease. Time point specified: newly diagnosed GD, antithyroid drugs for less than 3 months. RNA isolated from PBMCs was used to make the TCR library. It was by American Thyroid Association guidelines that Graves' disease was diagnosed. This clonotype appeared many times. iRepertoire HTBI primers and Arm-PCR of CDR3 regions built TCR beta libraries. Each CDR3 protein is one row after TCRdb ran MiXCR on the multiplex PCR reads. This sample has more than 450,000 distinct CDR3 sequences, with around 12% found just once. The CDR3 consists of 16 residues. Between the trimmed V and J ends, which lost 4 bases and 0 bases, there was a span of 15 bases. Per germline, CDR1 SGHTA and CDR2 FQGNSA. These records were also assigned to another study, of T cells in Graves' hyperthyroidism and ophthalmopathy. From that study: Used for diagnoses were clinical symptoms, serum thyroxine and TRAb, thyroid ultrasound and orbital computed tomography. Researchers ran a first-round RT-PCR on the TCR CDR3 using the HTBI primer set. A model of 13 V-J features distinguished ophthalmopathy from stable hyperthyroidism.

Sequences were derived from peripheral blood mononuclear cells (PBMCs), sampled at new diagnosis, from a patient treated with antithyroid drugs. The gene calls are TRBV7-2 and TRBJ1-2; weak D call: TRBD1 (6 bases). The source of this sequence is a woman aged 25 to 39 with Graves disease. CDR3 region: CASSYHRVWANYGYTF. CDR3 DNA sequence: TGTGCCAGCAGCTATCACAGGGTGTGGGCTAACTATGGCTACACCTTC.